The 29 T cell receptor beta chains below all came from one sample that was sequenced in a study of T cells in Graves' hyperthyroidism and ophthalmopathy. TCR beta CDR3 sequences were amplified from RNA transcripts. HTBI primers drove first-round RT-PCR of the TCR CDR3. One entry per CDR3 protein results from TCRdb running MiXCR on the multiplex PCR reads. In the table there are hundreds of thousands of distinct CDR3 sequences, 15% to 17% of which are singletons. Source material: blood. Source of these receptors: a woman between 18 and 29 years old with Graves' hyperthyroidism.

This clonotype was observed a handful of times. The V call is TRBV12-3 or TRBV12-4, the J call TRBJ1-1; D might be TRBD1 (5 bases). The length of the CDR3 is 21 residues. V dropped 2 bases and J dropped 0 bases, with 28 bases sitting between them. The CDR3 DNA reads as TGTGCCAGCAGTTTAAGGCGTAGGGGCGTCTCCCCAGGGCCCATGAACACTGAAGCTTTCTTT. Its translation: CASSLRRRGVSPGPMNTEAFF.

This clonotype was observed a few times. V gene TRBV12-3 or TRBV12-4 combines with J gene TRBJ1-3; TRBD1 agrees at 7 bases. V lost 6 bases, J lost 7 bases, and 15 bases stayed unmatched. This CDR3 comprises 16 residues. Written as DNA, the CDR3 is TGTGCCAGCAGCCCCCGTCCGGGACAGAGGCCGAACACCATATATTTT. Translation gives CASSPRPGQRPNTIYF.

This clonotype has at least ten counts. The chain combines TRBV18 with TRBJ1-1, with 7 bases aligning to TRBD1. CDR1 and CDR2 (germline): KGHSH, LQKENI. Losses at the gene ends were 6 bases for V and 0 bases for J; bases not matched to a gene: 4. CDR3 length equals 14 residues. The CDR3 DNA reads TGTGCCAGCTCCAGGACAGGCATGAACACTGAAGCTTTCTTT. Translated: CASSRTGMNTEAFF.

This clonotype was found many times. V is TRBV28 and J is TRBJ2-5; D unresolved. With 5 bases removed from V and 1 base from J, the gap between germline ends came to 11 bases. CDR1 and CDR2 from the germline V gene are MDHEN and SYDVKM. The CDR3 extends over 14 amino acids. The CDR3 nucleotides read TGTGCCAGCAGTCCCTGGGTTACCCAAGAGACCCAGTACTTC. Translated, it gives CASSPWVTQETQYF.

This clonotype was seen many times. The rearrangement joins TRBV18 to TRBJ1-1, with a tentative D call TRBD1 (5 bases). The V end lost 4 bases, the J end lost 2 bases, and 11 bases lay between the germline ends. This CDR3 is 14 amino acids long. Germline CDR1 and CDR2: KGHSH and LQKENI. The CDR3 DNA sequence: TGTGCCAGCTCACTCCGGGACCGCAACACTGAAGCTTTCTTT. The encoded protein is CASSLRDRNTEAFF.

This clonotype came up many times. This chain links TRBV7-2 with TRBJ1-2; D may be TRBD1 (6 bases). The germline V gene has CDR1 SGHTA and CDR2 FQGNSA. The CDR3 sequence is 13 residues long. The germline V and J ends were trimmed by 7 bases and 2 bases, with 11 bases remaining between them. The CDR3 DNA sequence: TGTGCCAGCAACGAAGGGGGAAACTATGGCTACACCTTC. The encoded protein is CASNEGGNYGYTF.

The chain combines TRBV11-3 with TRBJ1-5; a possible D gene is TRBD1 (5 bases). V dropped 0 bases and J dropped 2 bases, with 23 bases sitting between them. CDR1 SGHNT and CDR2 YENEEA come from the germline V gene. This CDR3 spans 20 amino acids. CDR3: CASSLDPWPGPGLGNQPQHF. Here the CDR3 DNA reads TGTGCCAGCAGCTTAGACCCTTGGCCAGGGCCGGGTTTGGGCAATCAGCCCCAGCATTTT. Full variable domain (missing parts from reference TRBV11-3 and TRBJ1-5): EAGVVQSPRYKIIEKKQPVAFWCNPISGHNTLYWYLQNLGQGPELLIRYENEEAVDDSQLPKDRFSAERLKGVDSTLKIQPAELGDSAVYLCASSLDPWPGPGLGNQPQHFGDGTRLSIL.

At least ten counts were recorded for this clonotype. V and J are TRBV20-1 and TRBJ2-7; 9 bases line up with TRBD1. The CDR3 is 13 amino acids. The V and J ends lost 4 bases and 6 bases, in that order; junction bases with no gene match: 7. Germline CDR1 is DFQATT and CDR2 is SNEGSKA (reference sequence). CDR3 residues: CSATGTGTREQYF. The CDR3 region has the DNA TGCAGTGCTACCGGGACAGGGACCCGCGAGCAGTACTTC.

This clonotype was recorded many times. The chain links TRBV20-1 to TRBJ2-1, with D maybe TRBD2 (5 bases). The CDR3 consists of 14 residues. Germline V gene sequence: CDR1 DFQATT, CDR2 SNEGSKA (reference sequence). Trimming took off 6 bases at V and 4 bases at J, with 16 bases between the two ends. The CDR3 nucleotides are TGCAGTGCCCCTCTTGGGAGAAGGTACAATGAGCAGTTCTTC. Its protein is CSAPLGRRYNEQFF.

The chain joins TRBV5-5 to TRBJ2-2, with 7 bases fitting TRBD1. J was trimmed by 8 bases and V by 4 bases; bases with no gene match: 20. This CDR3 has 18 amino acids. Germline V lookup: CDR1 SGHKS, CDR2 YYEKEE (reference sequence). This CDR3 is CASSTDRESARLSGELFF. Written as DNA, the CDR3 is TGTGCCAGCAGCACCGACAGGGAGTCCGCCAGATTATCAGGGGAGCTGTTTTTT.

This chain joins TRBV2 and TRBJ2-7; 10 bases are a match to TRBD2. Looked up from germline, CDR1 is SNHLY and CDR2 is FYNNEI. The CDR3 runs 15 residues. V lost 5 bases to trimming and J lost 2 bases; unmatched junction nucleotides: 6. CDR3 amino acids: CASSLQRGGTYEQYF. CDR3 nucleotide sequence: TGTGCCAGCAGTCTCCAGCGGGGGGGCACCTACGAGCAGTACTTC.

Ten or more counts support this clonotype. V gene TRBV11-3 combines with J gene TRBJ1-4, with D unresolved. Per the germline V gene, CDR1 is SGHNT and CDR2 is YENEEA. CDR3 length: 15 amino acids. The ends were cut back, 1 base at V and 6 bases at J, with 12 bases in the middle. The CDR3 DNA is TGTGCCAGCAGCTTAGTTACCGGAGCCGATGAAAAACTGTTTTTT. Protein: CASSLVTGADEKLFF.

This clonotype was seen at least ten times. This rearrangement joins TRBV7-2 to TRBJ2-7; possible D gene TRBD1, 6 bases. Germline assignment: CDR1 SGHTA and CDR2 FQGNSA. The length of the CDR3 is 12 residues. The V end lost 5 bases, the J end lost 6 bases, and 11 bases lay between the germline ends. The CDR3 nucleotides are TGTGCCAGCAGCCTGGGGGCAACCGAGCAGTACTTC. Translating gives CASSLGATEQYF. Full variable domain (outside the CDR3, taken from reference TRBV7-2 and TRBJ2-7): GAGVSQSPSNKVTEKGKDVELRCDPISGHTALYWYRQSLGQGLEFLIYFQGNSAPDKSGLPSDRFSAERTGGSVSTLTIQRTQQEDSAVYLCASSLGATEQYFGPGTRLTVT.

This clonotype was recorded many times. The chain is built from TRBV7-2 and TRBJ2-7; D is ambiguous. The V and J ends lost 5 bases and 4 bases respectively, with 9 bases between them. The germline V gene encodes CDR1 SGHTA and CDR2 FQGNSA. CDR3 length: 12 residues. As DNA, the CDR3 is TGTGCCAGCAGCCGCAGTACATACGAGCAGTACTTC. Its translation: CASSRSTYEQYF.

This clonotype came up many times. V gene TRBV15 combines with J gene TRBJ2-3, with 7 positions matching TRBD1. From germline, CDR1 is LNHNV and CDR2 YYDKDF (reference sequence). Trimming at V came to 0 bases and at J to 3 bases, leaving 6 bases not matched to a gene. The CDR3 covers 16 residues. The CDR3 DNA reads as TGTGCCACCAGCAGAGATCCCCACAGGGGAACAGATACGCAGTATTTT. Residues: CATSRDPHRGTDTQYF.

In this sample, this clonotype turned up many times. This chain joins TRBV3-1 and TRBJ1-4, with D perhaps TRBD1 (5 bases). The germline V and J ends were trimmed by 0 bases and 4 bases, with 12 bases remaining between them. Germline values: CDR1 LGHDT, CDR2 YNNKEL (reference sequence). This CDR3 spans 16 amino acids. The CDR3 coding sequence is TGTGCCAGCAGCCAAGATTCGGGGGGTTTTAATGAAAAACTGTTTTTT. Translated: CASSQDSGGFNEKLFF. The variable domain in full, with the rest retrieved from reference TRBV3-1 and TRBJ1-4, is DTAVSQTPKYLVTQMGNDKSIKCEQNLGHDTMYWYKQDSKKFLKIMFSYNNKELIINETVPNRFSPKSPDKAHLNLHINSLELGDSAVYFCASSQDSGGFNEKLFFGSGTQLSVL.

This clonotype was observed at least ten times. This chain joins TRBV6-6 and TRBJ2-2; D could derive from TRBD1 or TRBD2 (6 bases each). V was shortened by 2 bases and J by 1 base, with 17 bases between the two germline ends. Germline V lookup: CDR1 MNHNY, CDR2 SVGAGI (reference sequence). This CDR3 comprises 18 residues. The CDR3 reads CASSYKGGGGGNTGELFF. CDR3 sequence (DNA): TGTGCCAGCAGTTACAAGGGGGGAGGTGGAGGGAACACCGGGGAGCTGTTTTTT.

This clonotype was counted a few times. CDR3 bases: TGTGCCAGCAGCTTTCCCCCAGGGGGCGAGGGTGAGCAGTTCTTC. Translation gives CASSFPPGGEGEQFF. V is TRBV11-1 and J is TRBJ2-1; 8 bases agree with TRBD1. The CDR3 loop spans 15 amino acids. The V segment lost 3 bases and the J segment 9 bases; nucleotides outside the gene matches: 10. In germline, CDR1 is SGHAT, CDR2 FQDESV (reference sequence).

This clonotype turned up a few times. This chain joins TRBV7-2 and TRBJ2-5; possibly TRBD2 for D (5 bases). CDR1 is SGHTA, CDR2 FQGNSA, per germline. V gave up 2 bases and J gave up 7 bases, with 14 bases separating them. This CDR3 has 14 residues. CDR3 region: CASSLSGTGGTQYF. Written as DNA, the CDR3 is TGTGCCAGCAGCTTAAGTGGAACTGGAGGGACCCAGTACTTC.

The sample holds a few counts of this clonotype. The chain employs TRBV5-1 and TRBJ2-4; tentative D call: TRBD2 (6 bases). V was clipped by 4 bases and J by 7 bases, with 21 bases between them. Germline V gene sequence: CDR1 SGHRS, CDR2 YFSETQ. The CDR3 contains 16 residues. Here the CDR3 DNA reads TGCGCCAGCAGCGCCGGGCGGGCGGAGGGGAAGAACATTCAGTACTTC. It yields the protein CASSAGRAEGKNIQYF. Supplemented by reference TRBV5-1 and TRBJ2-4, the full variable domain reads KAGVTQTPRYLIKTRGQQVTLSCSPISGHRSVSWYQQTPGQGLQFLFEYFSETQRNKGNFPGRFSGRQFSNSRSEMNVSTLELGDSALYLCASSAGRAEGKNIQYFGAGTRLSVL.

This clonotype was detected ten times or more. This rearrangement joins TRBV27 to TRBJ2-3; D ambiguous. From germline, CDR1 is MNHEY and CDR2 SMNVEV (reference sequence). The CDR3 sequence is 14 residues long. V lost 2 bases and J 1 base, leaving 7 bases between the germline ends. DNA of the CDR3: TGTGCCAGCAGTTTAATTTCAGGCACAGATACGCAGTATTTT. It is translated as CASSLISGTDTQYF.

The table lists this clonotype with a few counts. The chain couples TRBV12-3 or TRBV12-4 to TRBJ1-5; D possibly corresponds to TRBD1 (5 bases). The V end was cut by 3 bases, the J end by 0 bases, with 15 bases between. The CDR3 sequence is 17 residues long. The CDR3 DNA sequence: TGTGCCAGCAGTTTTTACGGGGCAGTTTATAGCAATCAGCCCCAGCATTTT. Its translation is CASSFYGAVYSNQPQHF.

This clonotype has a handful of counts. The chain joins TRBV20-1 to TRBJ2-1; D remains ambiguous. The CDR3 totals 12 residues. Germline V gives CDR1 DFQATT, CDR2 SNEGSKA (reference sequence). Trimming pared 6 bases from V and 13 bases from J, leaving 19 bases between. The CDR3 DNA sequence: TGCAGTGCGGCCAAGGGCGTCGGGCCACAGTTCTTC. Translated, it gives CSAAKGVGPQFF.

The chain uses TRBV7-6 and TRBJ2-2; D call uncertain. Trimming pared 3 bases from V and 2 bases from J, leaving 7 bases between. Germline CDR1 reads SGHVS; CDR2 reads FNYEAQ. CDR3 size: 14 residues. CDR3 sequence: CASSFGLNTGELFF. The CDR3 DNA reads as TGTGCCAGCAGCTTTGGTCTAAACACCGGGGAGCTGTTTTTT.

This clonotype showed up many times. The chain is built from TRBV5-1 and TRBJ1-2; D is ambiguous. Germline assignment: CDR1 SGHRS and CDR2 YFSETQ. Trimming stripped 0 bases from V and 8 bases from J, with 11 bases between. The CDR3 covers 13 residues. The CDR3 protein is CASSLAVLQGYTF. The DNA for the CDR3 is TGCGCCAGCAGCTTGGCCGTACTCCAAGGCTACACCTTC.

This clonotype came up a few times. The chain couples TRBV15 to TRBJ2-2; 10 nucleotides line up with TRBD1. With V trimmed by 2 bases and J by 4 bases, 4 bases remained unmatched. This CDR3 contains 16 residues. Germline V gene data show CDR1 as LNHNV and CDR2 as YYDKDF (reference sequence). The CDR3 region is CATSRPGQGITGELFF. The CDR3 DNA is TGTGCCACCAGCAGACCGGGACAGGGGATCACCGGGGAGCTGTTTTTT.

On this clonotype: Given a much more abundant clone one base away, this may be a read error. The genes are TRBV6-1 and TRBJ1-1; no definite D call. The CDR3 runs to 15 residues. Germline CDR1 reads MNHNS; CDR2 reads SASEGT. Deletions cut 5 bases from V and 3 bases from J, with 16 bases between. The CDR3 is CASSKGRVGDTEAFF. DNA for the CDR3: TGTGCCAGCAGTAAAGGGAGGGTAGGAGACACTGAAGCTTTCTTT.

This clonotype turned up a few times. V usage is TRBV7-3 and J usage is TRBJ2-3; 8 bases are shared with TRBD1. CDR3 size: 15 residues. After removal of 5 bases from V and 4 bases from J, the junction contained 8 bases not matched to a gene. Per germline, CDR1 SGHTA and CDR2 FQGTGA. The CDR3 bases are TGTGCCAGCAGCGCCTGGGACAGGATTCCAGATACGCAGTATTTT. Protein product: CASSAWDRIPDTQYF.

Ten or more counts support this clonotype. The chain is built from TRBV28 and TRBJ1-4; D is possibly TRBD1 (5 bases). Germline CDR1 is MDHEN and CDR2 is SYDVKM. The V and J ends lost 3 bases and 7 bases respectively, with 9 bases between them. This CDR3 region has 13 residues. The CDR3 DNA sequence: TGTGCCAGCAGTTTGCCCGGGGGTGAAAAACTGTTTTTT. Translating gives CASSLPGGEKLFF.